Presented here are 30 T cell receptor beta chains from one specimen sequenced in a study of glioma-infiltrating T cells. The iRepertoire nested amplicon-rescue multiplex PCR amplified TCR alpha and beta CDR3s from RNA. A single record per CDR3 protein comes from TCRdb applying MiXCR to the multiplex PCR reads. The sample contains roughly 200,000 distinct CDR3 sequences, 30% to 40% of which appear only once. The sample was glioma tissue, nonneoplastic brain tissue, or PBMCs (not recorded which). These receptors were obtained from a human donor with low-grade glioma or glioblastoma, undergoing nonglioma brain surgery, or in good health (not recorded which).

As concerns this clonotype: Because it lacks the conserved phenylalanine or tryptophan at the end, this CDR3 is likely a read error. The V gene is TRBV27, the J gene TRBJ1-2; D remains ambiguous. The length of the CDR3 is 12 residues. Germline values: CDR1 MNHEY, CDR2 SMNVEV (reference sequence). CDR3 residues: CVSRRPNEGYTL. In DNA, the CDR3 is TGTGTCAGCAGAAGACCAAACGAAGGCTACACCTTA.

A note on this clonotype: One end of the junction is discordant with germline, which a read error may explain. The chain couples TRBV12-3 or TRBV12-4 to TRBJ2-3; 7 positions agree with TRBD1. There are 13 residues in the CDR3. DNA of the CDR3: TGTGCCAGCAGTTTACTCACAGGGGATATGCAGTATTTT. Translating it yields CASSLLTGDMQYF.

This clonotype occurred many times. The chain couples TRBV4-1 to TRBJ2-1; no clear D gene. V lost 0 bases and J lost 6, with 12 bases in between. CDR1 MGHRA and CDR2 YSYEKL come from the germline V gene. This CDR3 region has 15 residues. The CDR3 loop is CASSQDVTSGNEQFF. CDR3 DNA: TGCGCCAGCAGCCAAGATGTGACCTCAGGCAATGAGCAGTTCTTC.

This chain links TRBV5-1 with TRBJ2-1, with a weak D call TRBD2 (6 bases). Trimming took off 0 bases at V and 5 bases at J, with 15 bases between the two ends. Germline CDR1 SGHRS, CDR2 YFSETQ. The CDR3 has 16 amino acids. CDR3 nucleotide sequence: TGCGCCAGCAGCTTGGATCCCCGGGACTTCAACAATGAGCAGTTCTTC. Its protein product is CASSLDPRDFNNEQFF.

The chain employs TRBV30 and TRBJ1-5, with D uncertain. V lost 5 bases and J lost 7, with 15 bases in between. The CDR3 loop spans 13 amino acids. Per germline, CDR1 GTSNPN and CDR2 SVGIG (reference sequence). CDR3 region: CAWEEGPRQPQHF. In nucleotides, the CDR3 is TGTGCCTGGGAGGAGGGCCCAAGACAGCCCCAGCATTTT. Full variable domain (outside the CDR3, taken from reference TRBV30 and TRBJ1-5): SQTIHQWPATLVQPVGSPLSLECTVEGTSNPNLYWYRQAAGRGLQLLFYSVGIGQISSEVPQNLSASRPQDRQFILSSKKLLLSDSGFYLCAWEEGPRQPQHFGDGTRLSIL.

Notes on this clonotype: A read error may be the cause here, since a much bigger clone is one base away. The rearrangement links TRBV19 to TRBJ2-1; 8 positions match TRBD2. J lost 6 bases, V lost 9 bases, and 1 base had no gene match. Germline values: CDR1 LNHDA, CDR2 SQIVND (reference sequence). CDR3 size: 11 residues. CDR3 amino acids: CARGLGNEQFF. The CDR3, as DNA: TGTGCCAGGGGACTAGGCAATGAGCAGTTCTTC.

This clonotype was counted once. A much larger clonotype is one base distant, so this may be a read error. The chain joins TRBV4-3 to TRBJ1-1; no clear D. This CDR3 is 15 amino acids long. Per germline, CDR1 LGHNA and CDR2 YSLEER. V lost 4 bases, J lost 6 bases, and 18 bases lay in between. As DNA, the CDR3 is TGCGCCAGCAGCCCCGGGAGGGCGGCAGGATCTGAAGCTTTCTTT. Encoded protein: CASSPGRAAGSEAFF.

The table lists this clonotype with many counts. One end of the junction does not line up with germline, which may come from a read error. The CDR3: CASSFQRGDTQYF. CDR3 nucleotide sequence: TGTGCTAGCAGCTTCCAAAGGGGAGATACGCAGTATTTT. The chain carries TRBV7-7 and TRBJ2-3; tentatively, D is TRBD1 (5 bases). Germline CDR1 is SSHAT and CDR2 is FNYEAQ (reference sequence). The CDR3 runs 13 residues.

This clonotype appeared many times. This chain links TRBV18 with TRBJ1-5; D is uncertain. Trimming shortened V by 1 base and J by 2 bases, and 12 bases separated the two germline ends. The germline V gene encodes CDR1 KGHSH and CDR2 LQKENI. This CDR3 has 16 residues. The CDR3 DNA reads TGTGCCAGCTCACCACAAGGGAGTTGGGGCAATCAGCCCCAGCATTTT. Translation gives CASSPQGSWGNQPQHF.

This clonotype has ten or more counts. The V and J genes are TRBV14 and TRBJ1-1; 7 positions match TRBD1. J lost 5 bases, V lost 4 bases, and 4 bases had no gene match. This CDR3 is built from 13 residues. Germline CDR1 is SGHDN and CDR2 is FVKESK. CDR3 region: CASSLNRGTEAFF. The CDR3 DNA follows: TGTGCCAGCAGCCTCAACAGGGGTACTGAAGCTTTCTTT.

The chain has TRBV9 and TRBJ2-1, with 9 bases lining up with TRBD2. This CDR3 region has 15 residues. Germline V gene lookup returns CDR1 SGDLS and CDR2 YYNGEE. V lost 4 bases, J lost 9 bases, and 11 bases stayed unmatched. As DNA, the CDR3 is TGTGCCAGCAGCCCGTGGACTAGCGCGGAGATTGAGCAGTTCTTC. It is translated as CASSPWTSAEIEQFF.

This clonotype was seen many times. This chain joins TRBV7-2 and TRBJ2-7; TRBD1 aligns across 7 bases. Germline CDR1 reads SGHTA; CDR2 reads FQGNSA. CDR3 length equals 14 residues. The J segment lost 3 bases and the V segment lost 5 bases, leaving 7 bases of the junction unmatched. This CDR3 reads CASSPRDRVYEQYF. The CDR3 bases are TGTGCCAGCAGCCCCCGGGACAGAGTCTACGAGCAGTACTTC.

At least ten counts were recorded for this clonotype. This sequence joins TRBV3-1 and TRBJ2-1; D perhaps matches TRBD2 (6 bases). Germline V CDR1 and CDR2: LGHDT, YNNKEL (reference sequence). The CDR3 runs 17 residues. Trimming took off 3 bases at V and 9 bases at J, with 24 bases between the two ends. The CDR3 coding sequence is TGTGCCAGCAGCCATCCGTCAGGTAGCGGATACAATGTTGAGCAGTTCTTC. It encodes CASSHPSGSGYNVEQFF.

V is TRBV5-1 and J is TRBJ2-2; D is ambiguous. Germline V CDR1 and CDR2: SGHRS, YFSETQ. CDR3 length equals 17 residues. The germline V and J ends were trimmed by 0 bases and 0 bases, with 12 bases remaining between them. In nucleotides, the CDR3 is TGCGCCAGCAGCTTGGCCTATGGCAGATCGAACACCGGGGAGCTGTTTTTT. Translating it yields CASSLAYGRSNTGELFF.

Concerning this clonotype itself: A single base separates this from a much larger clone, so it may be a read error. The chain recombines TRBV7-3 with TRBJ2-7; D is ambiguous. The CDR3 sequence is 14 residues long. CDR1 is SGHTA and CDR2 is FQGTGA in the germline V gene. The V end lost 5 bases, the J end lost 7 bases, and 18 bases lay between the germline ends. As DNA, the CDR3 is TGTGCCAGCAGCGCGGCTAGTTCCTACAATGAGCAGTACTTC. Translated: CASSAASSYNEQYF.

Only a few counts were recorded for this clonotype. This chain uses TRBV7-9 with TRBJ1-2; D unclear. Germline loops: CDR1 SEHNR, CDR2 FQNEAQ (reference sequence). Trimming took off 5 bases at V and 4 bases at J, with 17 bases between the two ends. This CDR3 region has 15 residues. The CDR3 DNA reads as TGTGCCAGCAGCCCCGCCCGGTCGGACCTCTATGGCTACACCTTC. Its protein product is CASSPARSDLYGYTF.

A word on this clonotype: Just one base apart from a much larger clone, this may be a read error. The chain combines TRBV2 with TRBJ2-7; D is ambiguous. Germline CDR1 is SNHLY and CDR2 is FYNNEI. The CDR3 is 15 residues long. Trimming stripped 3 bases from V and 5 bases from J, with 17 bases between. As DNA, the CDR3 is TGTGCCAGCAGTGATTTGGTCACCCCGCTCCACGAGCAGTACTTC. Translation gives CASSDLVTPLHEQYF.

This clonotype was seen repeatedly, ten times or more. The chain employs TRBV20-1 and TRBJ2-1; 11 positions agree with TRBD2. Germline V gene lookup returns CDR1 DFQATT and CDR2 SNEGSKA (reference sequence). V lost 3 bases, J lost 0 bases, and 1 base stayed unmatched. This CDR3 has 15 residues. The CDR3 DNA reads TGCAGTGCTAGCGGACTAGCGGGCTCCTACAATGAGCAGTTCTTC. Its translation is CSASGLAGSYNEQFF.

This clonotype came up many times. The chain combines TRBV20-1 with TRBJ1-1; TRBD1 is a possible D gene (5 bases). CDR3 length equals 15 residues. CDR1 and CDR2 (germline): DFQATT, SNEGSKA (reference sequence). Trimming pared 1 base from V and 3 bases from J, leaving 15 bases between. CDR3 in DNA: TGCAGTGCTAGAGTTAGGGGCGGGTTTGACACTGAAGCTTTCTTT. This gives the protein CSARVRGGFDTEAFF.

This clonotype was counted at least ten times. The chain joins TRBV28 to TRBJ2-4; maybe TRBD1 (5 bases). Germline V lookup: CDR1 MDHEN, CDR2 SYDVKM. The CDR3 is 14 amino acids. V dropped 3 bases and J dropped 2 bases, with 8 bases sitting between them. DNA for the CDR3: TGTGCCAGCAGTTTGCAGGGAACCAAAAACATTCAGTACTTC. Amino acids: CASSLQGTKNIQYF.

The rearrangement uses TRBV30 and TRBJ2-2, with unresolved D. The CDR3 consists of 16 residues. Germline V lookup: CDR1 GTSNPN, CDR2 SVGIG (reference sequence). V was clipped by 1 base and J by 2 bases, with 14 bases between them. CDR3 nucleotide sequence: TGTGCCTGGAGTGCTTTTGGCGTAGTTAACACCGGGGAGCTGTTTTTT. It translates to CAWSAFGVVNTGELFF.

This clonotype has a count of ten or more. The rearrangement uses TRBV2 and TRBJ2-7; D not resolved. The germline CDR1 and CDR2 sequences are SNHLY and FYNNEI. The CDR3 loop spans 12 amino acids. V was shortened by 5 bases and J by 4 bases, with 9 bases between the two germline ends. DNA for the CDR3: TGTGCCAGCAGTCAAAATACGTACGAGCAGTACTTC. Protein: CASSQNTYEQYF.

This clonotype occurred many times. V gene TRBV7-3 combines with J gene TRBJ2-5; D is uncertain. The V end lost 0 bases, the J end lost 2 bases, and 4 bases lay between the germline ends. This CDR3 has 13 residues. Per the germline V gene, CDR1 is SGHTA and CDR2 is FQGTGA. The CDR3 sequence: CASSLTRQETQYF. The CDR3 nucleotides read TGTGCCAGCAGCTTAACTAGACAAGAGACCCAGTACTTC. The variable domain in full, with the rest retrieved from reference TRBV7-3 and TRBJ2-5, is GAGVSQTPSNKVTEKGKYVELRCDPISGHTALYWYRQSLGQGPEFLIYFQGTGAADDSGLPNDRFFAVRPEGSVSTLKIQRTERGDSAVYLCASSLTRQETQYFGPGTRLLVL.

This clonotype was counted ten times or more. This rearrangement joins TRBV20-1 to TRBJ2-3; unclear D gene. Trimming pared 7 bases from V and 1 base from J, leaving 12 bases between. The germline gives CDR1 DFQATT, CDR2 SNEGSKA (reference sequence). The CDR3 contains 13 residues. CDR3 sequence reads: CSVIEVGTDTQYF. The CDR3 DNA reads TGCAGTGTTATAGAGGTGGGCACAGATACGCAGTATTTT.

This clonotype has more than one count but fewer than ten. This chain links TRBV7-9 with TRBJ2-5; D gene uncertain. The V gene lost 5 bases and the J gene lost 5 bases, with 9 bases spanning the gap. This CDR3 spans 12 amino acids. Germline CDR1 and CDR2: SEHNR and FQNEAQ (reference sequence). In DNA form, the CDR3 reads TGTGCCAGCAGCCCCGGGTCGGAGACCCAGTACTTC. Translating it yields CASSPGSETQYF.

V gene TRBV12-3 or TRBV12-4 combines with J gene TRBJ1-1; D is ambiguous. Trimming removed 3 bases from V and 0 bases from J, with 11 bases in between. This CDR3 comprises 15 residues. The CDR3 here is CASSLRPTMNTEAFF. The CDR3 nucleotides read TGTGCCAGCAGTTTGAGACCCACCATGAACACTGAAGCTTTCTTT.

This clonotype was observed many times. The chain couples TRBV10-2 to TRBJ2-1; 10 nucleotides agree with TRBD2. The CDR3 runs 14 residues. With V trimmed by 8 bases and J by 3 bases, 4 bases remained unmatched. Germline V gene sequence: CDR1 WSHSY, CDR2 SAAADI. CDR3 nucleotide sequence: TGCGCCAGCGAAAGGACTAGCGGCTACAATGAGCAGTTCTTC. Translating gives CASERTSGYNEQFF.

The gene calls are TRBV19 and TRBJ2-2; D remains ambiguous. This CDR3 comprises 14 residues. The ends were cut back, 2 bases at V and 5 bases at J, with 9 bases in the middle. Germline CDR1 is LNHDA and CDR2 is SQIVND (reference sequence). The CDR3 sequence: CASSIPGLTGELFF. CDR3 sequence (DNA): TGTGCCAGTAGTATACCGGGCTTAACCGGGGAGCTGTTTTTT.

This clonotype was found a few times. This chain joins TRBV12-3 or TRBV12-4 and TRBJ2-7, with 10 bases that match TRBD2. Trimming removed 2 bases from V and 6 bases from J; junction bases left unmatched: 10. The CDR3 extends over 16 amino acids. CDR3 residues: CASSLNPSGGRGEQYF. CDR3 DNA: TGTGCCAGCAGTTTAAATCCTAGCGGGGGCCGTGGCGAGCAGTACTTC.

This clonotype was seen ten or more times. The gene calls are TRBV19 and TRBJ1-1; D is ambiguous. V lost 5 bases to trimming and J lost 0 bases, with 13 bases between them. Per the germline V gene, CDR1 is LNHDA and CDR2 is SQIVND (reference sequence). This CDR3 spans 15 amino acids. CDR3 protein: CASSPGSPVNTEAFF. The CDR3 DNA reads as TGTGCCAGTAGTCCGGGGTCGCCCGTGAACACTGAAGCTTTCTTT.